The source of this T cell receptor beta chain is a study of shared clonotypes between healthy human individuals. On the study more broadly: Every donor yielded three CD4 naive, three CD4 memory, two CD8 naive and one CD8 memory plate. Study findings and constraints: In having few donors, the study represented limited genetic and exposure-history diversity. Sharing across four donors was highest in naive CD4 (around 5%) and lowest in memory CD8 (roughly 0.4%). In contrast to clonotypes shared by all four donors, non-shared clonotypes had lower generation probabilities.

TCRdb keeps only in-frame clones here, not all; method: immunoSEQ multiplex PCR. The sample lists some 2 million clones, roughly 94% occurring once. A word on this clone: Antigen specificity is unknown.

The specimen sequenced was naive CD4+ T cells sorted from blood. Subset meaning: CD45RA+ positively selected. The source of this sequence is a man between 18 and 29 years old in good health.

In DNA, the CDR3 is TGTGCCAGCAGCTTGGGGCTAGCGGGGGGCAACAATGAGCAGTTCTTC. As protein: CASSLGLAGGNNEQFF. The chain recombines TRBV5-4 with TRBJ2-1; 11 nucleotides agree with TRBD2. Per the germline V gene, CDR1 is SGHNT and CDR2 is YYREEE (reference sequence). This CDR3 is 16 amino acids long. V lost 0 bases and J lost 5; bases outside the gene matches: 4.